There are many counts of the clone carrying this T cell receptor beta chain. Its antigen is not known. V was shortened by 0 bases and J by 4 bases, with 13 bases between the two germline ends. From germline, CDR1 is SGHRS and CDR2 YFSETQ. The length of the CDR3 is 16 residues. The data stem from a study of T cells after posttransplantation cyclophosphamide. General study results and limits: TRB overlap between skin or GI tissue T cells and blood was limited. Recipient CMV seropositivity and CMV reactivation strongly tracked TRB clonality. Donor CD8+ memory clones often dominated recipient blood repertoires at later times.

On the day of bone marrow donation, the related graft donor provided peripheral blood. Measured with immunoSEQ multiplex PCR; TCRdb has only the in-frame clones, and not every one. The sample contains 10,000 to 15,000 clones, none of them singletons. What was sequenced was PBMCs. The gene calls are TRBV5-1 and TRBJ2-2; D tentatively fits TRBD1 or TRBD2 (6 bases each). The sequence derives from a woman aged 40 to 55 in good health, CMV-negative, and a related stem cell transplant donor. The CDR3 sequence: CASSLAVGGGTGELFF. The DNA for the CDR3 is TGCGCCAGCAGCTTGGCCGTAGGAGGGGGCACCGGGGAGCTGTTTTTT. Full variable domain (missing parts from reference TRBV5-1 and TRBJ2-2): KAGVTQTPRYLIKTRGQQVTLSCSPISGHRSVSWYQQTPGQGLQFLFEYFSETQRNKGNFPGRFSGRQFSNSRSEMNVSTLELGDSALYLCASSLAVGGGTGELFFGEGSRLTVL.